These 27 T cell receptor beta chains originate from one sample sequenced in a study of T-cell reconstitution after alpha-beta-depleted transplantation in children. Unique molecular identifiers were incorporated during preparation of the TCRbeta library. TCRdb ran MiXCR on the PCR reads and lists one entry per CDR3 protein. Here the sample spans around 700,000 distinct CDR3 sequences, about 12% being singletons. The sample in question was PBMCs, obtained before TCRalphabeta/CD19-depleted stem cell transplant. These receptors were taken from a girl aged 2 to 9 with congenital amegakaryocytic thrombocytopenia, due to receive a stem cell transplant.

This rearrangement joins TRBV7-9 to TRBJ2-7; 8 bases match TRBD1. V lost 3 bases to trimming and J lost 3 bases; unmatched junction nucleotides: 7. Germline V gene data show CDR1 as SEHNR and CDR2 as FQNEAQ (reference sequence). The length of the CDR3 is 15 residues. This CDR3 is CASSLDRAGGYEQYF. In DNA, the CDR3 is TGTGCCAGCAGCTTGGACAGGGCAGGTGGCTACGAGCAGTACTTC.

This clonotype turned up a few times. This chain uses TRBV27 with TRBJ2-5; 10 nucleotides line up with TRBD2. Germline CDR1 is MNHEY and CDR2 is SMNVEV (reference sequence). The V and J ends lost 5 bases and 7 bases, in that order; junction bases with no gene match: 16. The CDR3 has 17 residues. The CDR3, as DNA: TGTGCCAGCAGTCCAGGCCCCGAGCTAGCGGGAGTCGGGACCCAGTACTTC. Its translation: CASSPGPELAGVGTQYF.

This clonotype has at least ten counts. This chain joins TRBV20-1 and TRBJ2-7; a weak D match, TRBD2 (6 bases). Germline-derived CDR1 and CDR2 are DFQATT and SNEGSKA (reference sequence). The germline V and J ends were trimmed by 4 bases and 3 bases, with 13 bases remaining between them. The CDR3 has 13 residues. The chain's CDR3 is CSATSDPFYEQYF. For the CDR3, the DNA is TGCAGTGCTACTAGCGATCCCTTCTACGAGCAGTACTTC.

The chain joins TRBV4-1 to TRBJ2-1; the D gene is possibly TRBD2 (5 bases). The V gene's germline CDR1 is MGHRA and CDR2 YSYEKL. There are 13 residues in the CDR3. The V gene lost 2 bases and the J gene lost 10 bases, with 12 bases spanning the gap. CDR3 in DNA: TGCGCCAGCAGCCAATCCCGTAGCGTCGAGCAGTTCTTC. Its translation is CASSQSRSVEQFF.

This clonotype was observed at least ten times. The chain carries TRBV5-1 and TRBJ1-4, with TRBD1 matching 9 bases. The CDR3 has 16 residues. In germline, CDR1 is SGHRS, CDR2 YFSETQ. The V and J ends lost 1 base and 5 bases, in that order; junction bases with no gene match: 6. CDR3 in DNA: TGCGCCAGCAGCTTGTCGGGACAGGGCACCAATGAAAAACTGTTTTTT. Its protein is CASSLSGQGTNEKLFF.

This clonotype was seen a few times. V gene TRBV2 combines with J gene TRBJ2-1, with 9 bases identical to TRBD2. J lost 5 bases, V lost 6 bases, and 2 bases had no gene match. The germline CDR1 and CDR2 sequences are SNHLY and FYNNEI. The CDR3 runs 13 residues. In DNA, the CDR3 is TGTGCCAGCAGCGGCGGGAGGGACAATGAGCAGTTCTTC. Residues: CASSGGRDNEQFF. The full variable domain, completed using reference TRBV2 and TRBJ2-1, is EPEVTQTPSHQVTQMGQEVILRCVPISNHLYFYWYRQILGQKVEFLVSFYNNEISEKSEIFDDQFSVERPDGSNFTLKIRSTKLEDSAMYFCASSGGRDNEQFFGPGTRLTVL.

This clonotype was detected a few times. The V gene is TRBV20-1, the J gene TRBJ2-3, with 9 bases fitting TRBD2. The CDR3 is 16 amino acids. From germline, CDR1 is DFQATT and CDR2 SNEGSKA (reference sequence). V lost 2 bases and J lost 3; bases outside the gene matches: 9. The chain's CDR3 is CSARWWRGGVTDTQYF. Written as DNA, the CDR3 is TGCAGTGCTAGATGGTGGCGGGGGGGGGTAACAGATACGCAGTATTTT.

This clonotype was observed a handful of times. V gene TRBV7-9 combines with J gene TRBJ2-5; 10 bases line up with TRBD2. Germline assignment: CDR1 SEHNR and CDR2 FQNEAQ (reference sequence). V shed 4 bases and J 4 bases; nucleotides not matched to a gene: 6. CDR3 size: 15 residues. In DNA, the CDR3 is TGTGCCAGCAGCTCAACTAGCGGGATGTTAGAGACCCAGTACTTC. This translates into CASSSTSGMLETQYF.

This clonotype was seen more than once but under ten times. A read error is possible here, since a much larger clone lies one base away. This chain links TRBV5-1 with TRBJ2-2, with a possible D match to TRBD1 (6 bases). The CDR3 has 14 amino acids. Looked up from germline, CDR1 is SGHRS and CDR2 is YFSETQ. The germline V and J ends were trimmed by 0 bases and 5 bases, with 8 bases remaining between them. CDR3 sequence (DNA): TGCGCCAGCAGCTTGGCCGACAGGACCGGGGAGCTGTTTTTT. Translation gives CASSLADRTGELFF.

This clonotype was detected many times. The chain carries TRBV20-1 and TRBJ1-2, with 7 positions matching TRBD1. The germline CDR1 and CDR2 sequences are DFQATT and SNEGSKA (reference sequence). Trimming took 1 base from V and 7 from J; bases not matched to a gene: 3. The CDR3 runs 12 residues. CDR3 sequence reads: CSARGQGLGYTF. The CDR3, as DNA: TGCAGTGCTAGAGGACAGGGCCTTGGCTACACCTTC.

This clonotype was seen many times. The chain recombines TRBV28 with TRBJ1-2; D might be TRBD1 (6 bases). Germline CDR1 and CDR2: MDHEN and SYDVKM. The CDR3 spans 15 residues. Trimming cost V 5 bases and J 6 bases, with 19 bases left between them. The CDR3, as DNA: TGTGCCAGCAGTCGGACAGCCCCCCAGAGGGATGGCTACACCTTC. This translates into CASSRTAPQRDGYTF.

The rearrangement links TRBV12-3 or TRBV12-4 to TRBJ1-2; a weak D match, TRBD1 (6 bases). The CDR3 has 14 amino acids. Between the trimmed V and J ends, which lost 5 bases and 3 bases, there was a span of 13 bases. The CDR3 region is CASSAPTGHYGYTF. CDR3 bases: TGTGCCAGCAGTGCCCCCACAGGGCACTATGGCTACACCTTC.

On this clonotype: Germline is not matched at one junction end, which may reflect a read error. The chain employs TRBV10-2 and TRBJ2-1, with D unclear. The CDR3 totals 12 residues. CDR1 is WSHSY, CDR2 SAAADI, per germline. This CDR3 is CASSITRHGWVF. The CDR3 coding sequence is TGCGCCAGCAGCATCACTCGACACGGGTGGGTCTTC.

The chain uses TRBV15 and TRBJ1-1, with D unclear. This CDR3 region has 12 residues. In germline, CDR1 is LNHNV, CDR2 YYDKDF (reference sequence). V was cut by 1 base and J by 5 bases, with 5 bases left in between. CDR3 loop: CATSRGVTEAFF. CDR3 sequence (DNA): TGTGCCACCAGCAGAGGGGTAACTGAAGCTTTCTTT.

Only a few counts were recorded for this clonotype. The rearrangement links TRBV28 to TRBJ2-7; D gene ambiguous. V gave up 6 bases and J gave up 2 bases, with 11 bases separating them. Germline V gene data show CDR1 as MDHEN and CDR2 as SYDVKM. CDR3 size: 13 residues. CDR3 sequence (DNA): TGTGCCAGCAGACGCAGGCAAGCCTACGAGCAGTACTTC. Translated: CASRRRQAYEQYF.

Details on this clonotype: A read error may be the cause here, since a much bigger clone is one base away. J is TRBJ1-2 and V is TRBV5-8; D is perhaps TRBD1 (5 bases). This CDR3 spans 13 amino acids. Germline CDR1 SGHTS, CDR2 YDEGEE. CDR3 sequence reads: CASSEGLGLGDTF. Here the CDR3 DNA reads TGTGCCAGCAGCGAGGGACTGGGTCTTGGCGACACCTTC. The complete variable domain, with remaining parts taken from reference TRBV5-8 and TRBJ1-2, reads EAGVTQSPTHLIKTRGQQATLRCSPISGHTSVYWYQQALGLGLQFLLWYDEGEERNRGNFPPRFSGRQFPNYSSELNVNALELEDSALYLCASSEGLGLGDTFGSGTRLTVV.

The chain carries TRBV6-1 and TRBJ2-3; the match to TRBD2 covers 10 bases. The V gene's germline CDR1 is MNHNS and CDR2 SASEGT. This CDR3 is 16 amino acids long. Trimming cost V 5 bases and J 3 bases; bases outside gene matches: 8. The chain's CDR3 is CASSRGSGRGTDTQYF. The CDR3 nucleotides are TGTGCCAGCAGTCGCGGAAGCGGGAGGGGAACAGATACGCAGTATTTT.

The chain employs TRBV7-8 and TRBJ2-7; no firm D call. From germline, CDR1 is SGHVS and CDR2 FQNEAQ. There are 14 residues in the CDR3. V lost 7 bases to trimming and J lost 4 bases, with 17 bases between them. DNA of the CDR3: TGTGCCAGCACCCAAGACCGCCTCGGGTACGAGCAGTACTTC. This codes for CASTQDRLGYEQYF.

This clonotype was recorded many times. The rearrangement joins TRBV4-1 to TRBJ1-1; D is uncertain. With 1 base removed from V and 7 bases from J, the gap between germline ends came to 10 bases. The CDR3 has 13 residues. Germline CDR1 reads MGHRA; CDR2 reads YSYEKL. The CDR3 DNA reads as TGCGCCAGCAGCCAAGTTTTTATGATTGAAGCTTTCTTT. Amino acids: CASSQVFMIEAFF.

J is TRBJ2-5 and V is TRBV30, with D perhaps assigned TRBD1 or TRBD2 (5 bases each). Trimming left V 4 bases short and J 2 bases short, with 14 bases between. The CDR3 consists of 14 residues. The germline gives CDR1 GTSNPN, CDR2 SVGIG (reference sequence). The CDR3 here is CAWKKPGAQETQYF. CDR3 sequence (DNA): TGTGCCTGGAAAAAACCCGGGGCTCAAGAGACCCAGTACTTC.

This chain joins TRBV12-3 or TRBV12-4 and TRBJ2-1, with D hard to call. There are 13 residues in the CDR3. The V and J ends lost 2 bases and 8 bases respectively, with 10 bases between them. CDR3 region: CASSLLIGDEQFF. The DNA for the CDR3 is TGTGCCAGCAGTTTATTGATCGGCGATGAGCAGTTCTTC.

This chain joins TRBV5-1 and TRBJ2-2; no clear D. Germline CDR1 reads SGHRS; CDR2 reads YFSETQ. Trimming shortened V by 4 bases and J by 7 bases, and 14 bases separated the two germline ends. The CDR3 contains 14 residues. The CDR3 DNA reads TGCGCCAGCAGCCTTTCCCGGGTGATCGGGGAGCTGTTTTTT. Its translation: CASSLSRVIGELFF.

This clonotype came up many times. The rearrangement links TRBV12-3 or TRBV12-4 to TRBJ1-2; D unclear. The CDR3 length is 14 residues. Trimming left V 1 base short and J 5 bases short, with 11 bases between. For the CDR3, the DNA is TGTGCCAGCAGTTTAGTAGGGTCTGAGTATGGCTACACCTTC. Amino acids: CASSLVGSEYGYTF.

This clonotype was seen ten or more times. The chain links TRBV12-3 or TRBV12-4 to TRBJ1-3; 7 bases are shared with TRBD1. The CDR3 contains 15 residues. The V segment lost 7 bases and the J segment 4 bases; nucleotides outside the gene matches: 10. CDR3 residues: CASTILRTGGNTIYF. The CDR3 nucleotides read TGTGCCAGCACCATCCTTAGGACAGGAGGAAACACCATATATTTT.

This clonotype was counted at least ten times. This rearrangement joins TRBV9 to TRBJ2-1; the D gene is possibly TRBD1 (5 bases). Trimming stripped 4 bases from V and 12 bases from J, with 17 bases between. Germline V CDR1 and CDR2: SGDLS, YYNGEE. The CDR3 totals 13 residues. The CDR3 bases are TGTGCCAGCAGCCCCCGGTTCAGGGATGTGCAGTTCTTC. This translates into CASSPRFRDVQFF.

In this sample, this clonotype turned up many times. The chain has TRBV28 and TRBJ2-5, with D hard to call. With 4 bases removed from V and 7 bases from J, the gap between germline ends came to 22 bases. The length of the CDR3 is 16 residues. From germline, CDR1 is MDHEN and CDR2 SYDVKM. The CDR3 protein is CASSSLPGGVFVTQYF. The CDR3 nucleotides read TGTGCCAGCAGTTCGCTGCCGGGTGGGGTGTTTGTGACCCAGTACTTC.

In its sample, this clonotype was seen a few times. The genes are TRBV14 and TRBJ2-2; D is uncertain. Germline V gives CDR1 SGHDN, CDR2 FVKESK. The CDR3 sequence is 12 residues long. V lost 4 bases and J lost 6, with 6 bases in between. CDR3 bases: TGTGCCAGCAGCCCCATCTCCGGGGAGCTGTTTTTT. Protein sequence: CASSPISGELFF.